This TCR beta chain was profiled in a study of cytomegalovirus exposure and HLA in healthy donors. Study observations and caveats: Most TCR sequences showed up rarely, but some public TCRs showed up in many donors. TCR beta chains numbering some 150 were designated cytomegalovirus-associated.

Produced via immunoSEQ multiplex PCR; TCRdb's table is partial and in-frame only. The data show roughly 150,000 clones, roughly 83% seen once. Between the trimmed V and J ends, which lost 0 bases and 6 bases, there was a span of 15 bases. Germline assignment: CDR1 SGHTA and CDR2 FQGTGA. This CDR3 has 15 amino acids. A remark on this clone: The antigen is undetermined.

Sequenced material: PBMCs. This TCR derives from a man aged 25-45 years in good health and CMV-seropositive. The V and J genes are TRBV7-3 and TRBJ2-7, with D possibly TRBD2 on 5 matching bases. CDR3 sequence reads: CASSLTGGFSREQYF. The CDR3 DNA follows: TGTGCCAGCAGCTTAACGGGCGGGTTCTCGCGCGAGCAGTACTTC. Drawing the rest from reference TRBV7-3 and TRBJ2-7, the complete variable domain is GAGVSQTPSNKVTEKGKYVELRCDPISGHTALYWYRQSLGQGPEFLIYFQGTGAADDSGLPNDRFFAVRPEGSVSTLKIQRTERGDSAVYLCASSLTGGFSREQYFGPGTRLTVT.